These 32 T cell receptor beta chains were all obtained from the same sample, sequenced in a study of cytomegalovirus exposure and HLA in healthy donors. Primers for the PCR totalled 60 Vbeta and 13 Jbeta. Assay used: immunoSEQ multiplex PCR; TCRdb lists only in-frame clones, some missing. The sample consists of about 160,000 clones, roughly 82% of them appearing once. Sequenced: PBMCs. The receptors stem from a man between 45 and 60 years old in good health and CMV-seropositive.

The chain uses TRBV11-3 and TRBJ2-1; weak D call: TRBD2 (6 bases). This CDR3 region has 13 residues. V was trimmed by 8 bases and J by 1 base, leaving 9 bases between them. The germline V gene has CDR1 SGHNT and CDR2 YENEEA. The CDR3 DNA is TGTGCCAGCTCCCGGGAGTCCTACAATGAGCAGTTCTTC. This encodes CASSRESYNEQFF.

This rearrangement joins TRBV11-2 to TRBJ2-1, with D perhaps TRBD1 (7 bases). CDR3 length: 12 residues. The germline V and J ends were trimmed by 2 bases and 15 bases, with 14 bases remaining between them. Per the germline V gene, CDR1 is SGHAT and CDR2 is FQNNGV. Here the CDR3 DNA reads TGTGCCAGCAGCTTATCCCAGGGGGGAAGGTTCTTC. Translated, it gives CASSLSQGGRFF.

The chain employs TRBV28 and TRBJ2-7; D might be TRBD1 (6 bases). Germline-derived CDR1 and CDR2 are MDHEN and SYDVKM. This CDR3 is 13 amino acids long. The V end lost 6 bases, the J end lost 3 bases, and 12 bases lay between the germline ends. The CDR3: CASRGAGLYEQYF. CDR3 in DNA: TGTGCCAGCAGGGGGGCAGGTCTCTACGAGCAGTACTTC.

In DNA, the CDR3 is TGTGCCAGCAGTGGTAGGACTAGCGAGCGTGCCCTGACTCTCTGGAATACGCAGTATTTT. It encodes CASSGRTSERALTLWNTQYF. The gene calls are TRBV6-1 and TRBJ2-3, with 9 nucleotides matching TRBD2. With 4 bases clipped from V and 7 bases from J, the junction kept 24 bases outside the gene matches. The CDR3 has 20 residues. Germline assignment: CDR1 MNHNS and CDR2 SASEGT.

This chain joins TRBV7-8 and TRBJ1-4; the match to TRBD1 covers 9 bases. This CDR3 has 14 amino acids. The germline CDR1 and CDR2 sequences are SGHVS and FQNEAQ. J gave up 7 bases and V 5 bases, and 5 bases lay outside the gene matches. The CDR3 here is CASSKGQGFEKLFF. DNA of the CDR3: TGTGCCAGCAGCAAGGGACAGGGTTTTGAAAAACTGTTTTTT.

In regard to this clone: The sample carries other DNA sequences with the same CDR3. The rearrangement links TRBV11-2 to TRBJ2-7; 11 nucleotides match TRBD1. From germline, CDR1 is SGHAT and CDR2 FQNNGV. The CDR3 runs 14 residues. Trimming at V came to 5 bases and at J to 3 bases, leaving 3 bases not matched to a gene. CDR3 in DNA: TGTGCCAGCAGCCCAGGGACAGGGGGCTACGAGCAGTACTTC. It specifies CASSPGTGGYEQYF.

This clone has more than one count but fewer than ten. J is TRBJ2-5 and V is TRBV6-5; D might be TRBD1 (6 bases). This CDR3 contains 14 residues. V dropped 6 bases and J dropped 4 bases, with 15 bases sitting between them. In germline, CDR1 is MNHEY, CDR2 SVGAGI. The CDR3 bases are TGTGCCAGCAGAAGACCGACGACAGGAGAGACCCAGTACTTC. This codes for CASRRPTTGETQYF.

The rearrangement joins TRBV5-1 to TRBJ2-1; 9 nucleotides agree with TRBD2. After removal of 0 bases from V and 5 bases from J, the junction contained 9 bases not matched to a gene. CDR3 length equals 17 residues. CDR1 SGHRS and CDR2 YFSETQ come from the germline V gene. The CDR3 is CASSLGISGRTNNEQFF. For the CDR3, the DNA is TGCGCCAGCAGCTTGGGAATCAGCGGGAGGACCAACAATGAGCAGTTCTTC.

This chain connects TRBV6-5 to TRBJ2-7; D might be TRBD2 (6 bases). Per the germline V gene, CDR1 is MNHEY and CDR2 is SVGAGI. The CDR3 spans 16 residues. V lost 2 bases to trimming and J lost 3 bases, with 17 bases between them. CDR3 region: CASSYPRKGGSYEQYF. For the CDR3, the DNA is TGTGCCAGCAGTTACCCCAGGAAGGGAGGTAGCTACGAGCAGTACTTC.

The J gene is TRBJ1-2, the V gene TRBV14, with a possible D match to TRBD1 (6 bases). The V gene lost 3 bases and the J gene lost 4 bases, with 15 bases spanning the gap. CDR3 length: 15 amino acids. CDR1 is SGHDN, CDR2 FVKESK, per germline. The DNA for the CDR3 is TGTGCCAGCAGCCATTCCCCAGGGGACGGCTATGGCTACACCTTC. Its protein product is CASSHSPGDGYGYTF.

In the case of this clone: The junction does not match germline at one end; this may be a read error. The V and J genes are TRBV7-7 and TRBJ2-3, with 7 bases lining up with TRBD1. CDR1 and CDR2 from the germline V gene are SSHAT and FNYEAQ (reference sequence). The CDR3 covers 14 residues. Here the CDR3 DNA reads TGTGCTAGCAGCTTAGGGACAGCCACAGATACGCAGTATTTT. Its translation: CASSLGTATDTQYF.

The CDR3 sequence: CASSYRAGGYGYTF. CDR3 nucleotides: TGTGCCAGCAGTTACCGGGCAGGGGGCTATGGCTACACCTTC. V gene TRBV6-5 combines with J gene TRBJ1-2; 7 nucleotides align to TRBD1. CDR3 length: 14 residues. The V gene's germline CDR1 is MNHEY and CDR2 SVGAGI. V lost 2 bases, J lost 4 bases, and 4 bases stayed unmatched.

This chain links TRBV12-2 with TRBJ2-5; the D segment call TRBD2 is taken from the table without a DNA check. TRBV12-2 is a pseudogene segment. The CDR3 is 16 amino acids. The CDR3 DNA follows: TGTGCAAGTCGCTTGCCAAGGAACGGGGGCCAAGAGACCCAGTACTTC. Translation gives CASRLPRNGGQETQYF.

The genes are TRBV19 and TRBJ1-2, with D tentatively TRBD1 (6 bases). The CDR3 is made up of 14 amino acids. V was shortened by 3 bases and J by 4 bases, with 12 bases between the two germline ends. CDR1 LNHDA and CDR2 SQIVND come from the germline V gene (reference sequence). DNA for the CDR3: TGTGCCAGTAGTATTAAGGACAGAGCCTATGGCTACACCTTC. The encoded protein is CASSIKDRAYGYTF.

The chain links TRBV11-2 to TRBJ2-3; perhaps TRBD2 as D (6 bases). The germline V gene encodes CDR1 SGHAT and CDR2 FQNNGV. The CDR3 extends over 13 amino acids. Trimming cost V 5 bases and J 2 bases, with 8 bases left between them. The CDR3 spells CASSQGLTDTQYF. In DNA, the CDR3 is TGTGCCAGCAGCCAGGGACTCACAGATACGCAGTATTTT. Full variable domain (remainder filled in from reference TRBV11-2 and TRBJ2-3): EAGVAQSPRYKIIEKRQSVAFWCNPISGHATLYWYQQILGQGPKLLIQFQNNGVVDDSQLPKDRFSAERLKGVDSTLKIQPAKLEDSAVYLCASSQGLTDTQYFGPGTRLTVL.

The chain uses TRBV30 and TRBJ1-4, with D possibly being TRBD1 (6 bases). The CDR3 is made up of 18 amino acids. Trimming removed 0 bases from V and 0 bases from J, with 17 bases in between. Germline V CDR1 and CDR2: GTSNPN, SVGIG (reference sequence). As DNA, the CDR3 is TGTGCCTGGAGTGTACGTAGGGGGACGGAGGCAACTAATGAAAAACTGTTTTTT. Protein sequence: CAWSVRRGTEATNEKLFF.

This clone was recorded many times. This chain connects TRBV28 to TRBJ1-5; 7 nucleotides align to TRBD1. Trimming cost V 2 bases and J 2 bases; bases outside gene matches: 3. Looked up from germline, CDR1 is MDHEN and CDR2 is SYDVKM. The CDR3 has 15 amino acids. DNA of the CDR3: TGTGCCAGCAGTTTAAGCGGACAGGGCAATCAGCCCCAGCATTTT. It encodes CASSLSGQGNQPQHF.

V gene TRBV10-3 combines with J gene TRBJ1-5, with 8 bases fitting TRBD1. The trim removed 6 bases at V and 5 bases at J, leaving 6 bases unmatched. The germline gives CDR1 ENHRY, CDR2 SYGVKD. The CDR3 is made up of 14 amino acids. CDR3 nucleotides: TGTGCCATCAGGCAGACAGGGGAGGATCAGCCCCAGCATTTT. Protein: CAIRQTGEDQPQHF.

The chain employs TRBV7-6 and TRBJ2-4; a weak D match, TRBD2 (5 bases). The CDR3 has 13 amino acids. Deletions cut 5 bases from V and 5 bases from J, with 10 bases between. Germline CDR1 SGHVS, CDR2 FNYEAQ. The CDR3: CASSAGVENIQYF. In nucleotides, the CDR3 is TGTGCCAGCAGCGCCGGGGTAGAAAACATTCAGTACTTC.

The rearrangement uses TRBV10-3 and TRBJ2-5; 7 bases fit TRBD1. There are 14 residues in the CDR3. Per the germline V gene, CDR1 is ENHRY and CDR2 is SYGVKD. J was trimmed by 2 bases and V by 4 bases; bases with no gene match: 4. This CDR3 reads CAISGGQQQETQYF. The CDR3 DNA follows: TGTGCCATCAGTGGGGGACAGCAACAAGAGACCCAGTACTTC.

The CDR3 sequence is CSGISNTGELFF. The CDR3 DNA reads TGCAGCGGTATATCGAACACCGGGGAGCTGTTTTTT. The rearrangement uses TRBV29-1 and TRBJ2-2; D gene ambiguous. The CDR3 has 12 residues. Germline V gene lookup returns CDR1 SQVTM and CDR2 ANQGSEA. Trimming shortened V by 7 bases and J by 0 bases, and 6 bases separated the two germline ends.

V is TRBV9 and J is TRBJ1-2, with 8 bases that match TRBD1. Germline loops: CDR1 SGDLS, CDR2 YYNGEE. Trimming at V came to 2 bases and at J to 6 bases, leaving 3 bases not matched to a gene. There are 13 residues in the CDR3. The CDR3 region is CASSVRDRNGYTF. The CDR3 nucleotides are TGTGCCAGCAGCGTCCGGGACAGGAATGGCTACACCTTC. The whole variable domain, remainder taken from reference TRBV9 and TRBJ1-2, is DSGVTQTPKHLITATGQRVTLRCSPRSGDLSVYWYQQSLDQGLQFLIQYYNGEERAKGNILERFSAQQFPDLHSELNLSSLELGDSALYFCASSVRDRNGYTFGSGTRLTVV.

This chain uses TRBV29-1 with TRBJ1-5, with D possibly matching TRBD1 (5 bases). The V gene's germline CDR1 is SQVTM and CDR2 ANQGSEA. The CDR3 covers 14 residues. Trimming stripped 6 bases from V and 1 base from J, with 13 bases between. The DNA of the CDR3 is TGCAGCGTGGGGGGGGGAGGCAGCAATCAGCCCCAGCATTTT. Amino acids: CSVGGGGSNQPQHF.

CDR3 protein: CAWRGTGNQPQHF. In DNA, the CDR3 is TGTGCCTGGAGGGGGACAGGGAATCAGCCCCAGCATTTT. The V call is TRBV30, the J call TRBJ1-5; 9 nucleotides line up with TRBD1. Trimming removed 3 bases from V and 4 bases from J; junction bases left unmatched: 1. Germline CDR1 reads GTSNPN; CDR2 reads SVGIG (reference sequence). The CDR3 totals 13 residues.

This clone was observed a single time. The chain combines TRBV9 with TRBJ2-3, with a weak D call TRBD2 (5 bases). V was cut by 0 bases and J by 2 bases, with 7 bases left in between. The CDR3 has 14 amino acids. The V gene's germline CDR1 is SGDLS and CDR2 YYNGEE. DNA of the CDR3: TGTGCCAGCAGCGTAGACGGGGACACAGATACGCAGTATTTT. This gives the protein CASSVDGDTDTQYF.

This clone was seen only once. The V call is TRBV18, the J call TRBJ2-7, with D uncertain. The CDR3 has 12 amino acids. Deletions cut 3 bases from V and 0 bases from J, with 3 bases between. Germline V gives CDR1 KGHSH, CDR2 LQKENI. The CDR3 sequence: CASSPSSYEQYF. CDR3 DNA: TGTGCCAGCTCACCCAGCTCCTACGAGCAGTACTTC.

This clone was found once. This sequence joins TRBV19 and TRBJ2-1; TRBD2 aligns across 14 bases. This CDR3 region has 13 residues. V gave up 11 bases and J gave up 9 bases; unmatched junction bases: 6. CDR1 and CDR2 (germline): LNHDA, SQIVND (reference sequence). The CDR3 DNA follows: TGTGCCTCGGGGACTAGCGGGAGTTTTGAGCAGTTCTTC. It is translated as CASGTSGSFEQFF.

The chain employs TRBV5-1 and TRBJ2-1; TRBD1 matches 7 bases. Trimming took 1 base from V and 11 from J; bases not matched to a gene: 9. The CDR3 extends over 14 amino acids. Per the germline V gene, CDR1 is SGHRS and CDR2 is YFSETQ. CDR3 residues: CASSLSPDRDKQFF. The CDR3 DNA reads TGCGCCAGCAGCTTGTCCCCTGACAGGGATAAGCAGTTCTTC.

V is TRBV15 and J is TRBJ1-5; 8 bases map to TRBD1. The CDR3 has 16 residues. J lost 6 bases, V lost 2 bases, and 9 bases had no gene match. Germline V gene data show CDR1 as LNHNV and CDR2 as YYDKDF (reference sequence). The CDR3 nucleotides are TGTGCCACCAGCAGAATCGGACAGGGCCCGCCTCAGCCCCAGCATTTT. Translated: CATSRIGQGPPQPQHF.

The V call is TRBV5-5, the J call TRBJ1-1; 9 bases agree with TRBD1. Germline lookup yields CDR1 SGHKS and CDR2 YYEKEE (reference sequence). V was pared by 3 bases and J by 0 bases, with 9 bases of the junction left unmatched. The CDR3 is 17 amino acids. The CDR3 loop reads CASSSGTGFGMNTEAFF. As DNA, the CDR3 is TGTGCCAGCAGCTCCGGGACAGGGTTCGGGATGAACACTGAAGCTTTCTTT.

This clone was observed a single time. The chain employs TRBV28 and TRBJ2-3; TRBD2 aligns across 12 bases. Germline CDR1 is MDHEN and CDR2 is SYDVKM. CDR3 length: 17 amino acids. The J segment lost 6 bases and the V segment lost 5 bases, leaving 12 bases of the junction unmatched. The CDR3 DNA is TGTGCCAGCAGTATCCGCCTACTAGCGGGAGGAGGTGATACGCAGTATTTT. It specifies CASSIRLLAGGGDTQYF.

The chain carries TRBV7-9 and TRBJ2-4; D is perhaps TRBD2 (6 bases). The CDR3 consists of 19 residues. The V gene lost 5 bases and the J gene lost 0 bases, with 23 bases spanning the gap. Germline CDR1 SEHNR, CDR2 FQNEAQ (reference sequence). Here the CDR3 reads CASSGGTSERPIAKNIQYF. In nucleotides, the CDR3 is TGTGCCAGCAGCGGAGGGACCTCGGAGCGACCTATAGCCAAAAACATTCAGTACTTC.